Each of the 23 T cell receptor beta chains below was sequenced from the same sample in a study of cytomegalovirus exposure and HLA in healthy donors. Use of 60 Vbeta and 13 Jbeta primers characterized the PCR. The assay was immunoSEQ multiplex PCR, and TCRdb's table has in-frame clones only and misses some. The sample lists 200,000 to 250,000 clones; around 88% were seen once. Sequencing was performed on PBMCs. Every receptor here comes from a woman in her late teens or twenties in good health and CMV-seronegative.

This CDR3 reads CASSFSFAGEWEQYF. The DNA of the CDR3 is TGTGCCAGCAGCTTTTCTTTCGCGGGAGAGTGGGAGCAGTACTTC. The chain combines TRBV7-6 with TRBJ2-7, with 7 bases that match TRBD2. From germline, CDR1 is SGHVS and CDR2 FNYEAQ. This CDR3 is 15 amino acids long. V trimming: 3 bases; J trimming: 7 bases; junction bases outside the gene matches: 12.

This clone was seen only once. The chain employs TRBV7-2 and TRBJ1-2; perhaps TRBD1 as D (6 bases). V lost 6 bases to trimming and J lost 5 bases, with 13 bases between them. CDR1 is SGHTA and CDR2 is FQGNSA in the germline V gene. The CDR3 runs to 13 residues. The CDR3 sequence: CASSWGQRYGYTF. In nucleotides, the CDR3 is TGTGCCAGCAGTTGGGGACAAAGATATGGCTACACCTTC. Full variable domain (remainder filled in from reference TRBV7-2 and TRBJ1-2): GAGVSQSPSNKVTEKGKDVELRCDPISGHTALYWYRQSLGQGLEFLIYFQGNSAPDKSGLPSDRFSAERTGGSVSTLTIQRTQQEDSAVYLCASSWGQRYGYTFGSGTRLTVV.

The chain joins TRBV2 to TRBJ1-2; 7 nucleotides match TRBD1. This CDR3 region has 13 residues. Germline V gene sequence: CDR1 SNHLY, CDR2 FYNNEI. V was pared by 5 bases and J by 5 bases, with 5 bases of the junction left unmatched. CDR3: CASSRLTGYGYTF. CDR3 nucleotide sequence: TGTGCCAGCAGTCGCCTGACAGGGTATGGCTACACCTTC. The whole variable domain, filled in from reference TRBV2 and TRBJ1-2, reads EPEVTQTPSHQVTQMGQEVILRCVPISNHLYFYWYRQILGQKVEFLVSFYNNEISEKSEIFDDQFSVERPDGSNFTLKIRSTKLEDSAMYFCASSRLTGYGYTFGSGTRLTVV.

This chain links TRBV19 with TRBJ2-1, with D possibly matching TRBD1 (5 bases). This CDR3 spans 14 amino acids. Germline CDR1 and CDR2: LNHDA and SQIVND (reference sequence). V lost 4 bases, J lost 4 bases, and 11 bases lay in between. The CDR3 DNA sequence: TGTGCCAGTAGTAGGGGCAATCCTTACAATGAGCAGTTCTTC. Protein sequence: CASSRGNPYNEQFF.

This chain joins TRBV18 and TRBJ2-3, with 14 bases identical to TRBD2. CDR1 is KGHSH, CDR2 LQKENI, per germline. This CDR3 is built from 15 residues. The ends lost 3 bases at V and 6 bases at J; junction bases unmatched: 2. The CDR3 protein is CASSPRTSGGDTQYF. As DNA, the CDR3 is TGTGCCAGCTCACCCCGGACTAGCGGGGGGGATACGCAGTATTTT.

V gene TRBV6-5 combines with J gene TRBJ1-2, with 8 bases matching TRBD1. Germline lookup yields CDR1 MNHEY and CDR2 SVGAGI. The V segment lost 10 bases and the J segment 7 bases; nucleotides outside the gene matches: 8. The CDR3 totals 12 residues. The CDR3 region has the DNA TGTGCCATCACACAGGGGGGATCTGGCTACACCTTC. This sequence encodes CAITQGGSGYTF.

This clone has only one observation. The CDR3 nucleotides are TGCGCCAGCAGCTTGGTCGGGGGGCCGTCCTATAATTCACCCCTCCACTTT. Amino acids: CASSLVGGPSYNSPLHF. The rearrangement joins TRBV5-1 to TRBJ1-6; a weak D match, TRBD1 (6 bases). Per the germline V gene, CDR1 is SGHRS and CDR2 is YFSETQ. The V gene lost 0 bases and the J gene lost 1 base, with 11 bases spanning the gap. The CDR3 extends over 17 amino acids.

The gene calls are TRBV6-5 and TRBJ2-2; TRBD2 agrees at 9 bases. The CDR3 is 16 residues long. V shed 0 bases and J 5 bases; nucleotides not matched to a gene: 4. In germline, CDR1 is MNHEY, CDR2 SVGAGI. In nucleotides, the CDR3 is TGTGCCAGCAGTTACTCTTCTAGCGGGGTTACCGGGGAGCTGTTTTTT. This translates into CASSYSSSGVTGELFF.

The rearrangement links TRBV6-5 to TRBJ2-7; TRBD1 agrees at 8 bases. Looked up from germline, CDR1 is MNHEY and CDR2 is SVGAGI. V shed 6 bases, J shed 2 bases, and the junction held 0 bases outside the gene matches. This CDR3 is 12 amino acids long. CDR3 in DNA: TGTGCCAGCAGACAGGGGGCCTACGAGCAGTACTTC. Translated: CASRQGAYEQYF.

The rearrangement links TRBV5-4 to TRBJ2-1; 7 bases align to TRBD1. The germline CDR1 and CDR2 sequences are SGHNT and YYREEE (reference sequence). Trimming removed 4 bases from V and 4 bases from J; junction bases left unmatched: 11. The CDR3 covers 16 residues. CDR3 residues: CASSGDRQGPYNEQFF. CDR3 DNA sequence: TGTGCCAGCAGCGGGGATCGACAGGGTCCGTACAATGAGCAGTTCTTC.

The chain couples TRBV21-1 to TRBJ2-1; no check of the table's D call, TRBD2, against the DNA was made. TRBV21-1 is reported as a pseudogene. CDR3 length: 16 amino acids. Here the CDR3 reads CASSPREAPGWDEQFF. CDR3 nucleotides: TGTGCCAGCAGCCCCCGCGAGGCCCCCGGATGGGATGAGCAGTTCTTC.

The rearrangement uses TRBV4-3 and TRBJ2-7; 7 bases map to TRBD1. The CDR3 loop spans 15 amino acids. Germline CDR1 LGHNA, CDR2 YSLEER. Unmatched junction bases numbered 3, after V lost 1 base and J lost 0 bases. The CDR3 sequence is CASSQGQGTSYEQYF. The CDR3 coding sequence is TGCGCCAGCAGCCAAGGACAGGGTACCTCCTACGAGCAGTACTTC.

The chain joins TRBV2 to TRBJ1-3; D is unclear. Germline CDR1 is SNHLY and CDR2 is FYNNEI. Trimming took 10 bases from V and 4 from J, leaving 14 bases between them. CDR3 length: 13 residues. CDR3 sequence (DNA): TGTGCCACCCTACCTCAGGCAGGAAACACCATATATTTT. Amino acid sequence: CATLPQAGNTIYF.

This chain uses TRBV13 with TRBJ1-6; 7 positions agree with TRBD1. The CDR3 has 16 amino acids. Trimming at V came to 6 bases and at J to 1 base, leaving 6 bases not matched to a gene. Looked up from germline, CDR1 is PRHDT and CDR2 is FYEKMQ (reference sequence). The CDR3 sequence: CASRTTGTSYNSPLHF. The CDR3 bases are TGTGCCAGCAGGACGACAGGGACATCCTATAATTCACCCCTCCACTTT. The full variable domain, with the rest looked up from reference TRBV13 and TRBJ1-6, is AAGVIQSPRHLIKEKRETATLKCYPIPRHDTVYWYQQGPGQDPQFLISFYEKMQSDKGSIPDRFSAQQFSDYHSELNMSSLELGDSALYFCASRTTGTSYNSPLHFGNGTRLTVT.

The V gene is TRBV11-2, the J gene TRBJ2-7, with 9 positions matching TRBD1. V shed 5 bases and J 0 bases; nucleotides not matched to a gene: 5. The length of the CDR3 is 15 residues. Germline V lookup: CDR1 SGHAT, CDR2 FQNNGV. CDR3 residues: CASSGGQGPSYEQYF. The CDR3 DNA follows: TGTGCCAGCAGCGGTGGACAGGGGCCCTCCTACGAGCAGTACTTC. The variable domain in full, with the rest retrieved from reference TRBV11-2 and TRBJ2-7, is EAGVAQSPRYKIIEKRQSVAFWCNPISGHATLYWYQQILGQGPKLLIQFQNNGVVDDSQLPKDRFSAERLKGVDSTLKIQPAKLEDSAVYLCASSGGQGPSYEQYFGPGTRLTVT.

The chain has TRBV9 and TRBJ2-3; perhaps TRBD2 as D (6 bases). V lost 0 bases and J lost 2, with 13 bases in between. The CDR3 runs 16 residues. Per the germline V gene, CDR1 is SGDLS and CDR2 is YYNGEE. The CDR3 spells CASSVVSGFSTDTQYF. CDR3 coding DNA: TGTGCCAGCAGCGTAGTTAGCGGATTTTCCACAGATACGCAGTATTTT.

The gene calls are TRBV27 and TRBJ2-3, with a possible D match to TRBD2 (5 bases). CDR1 and CDR2 (germline): MNHEY, SMNVEV (reference sequence). The germline V and J ends were trimmed by 5 bases and 0 bases, with 21 bases remaining between them. CDR3 length equals 18 residues. Here the CDR3 reads CASSGPGIVGSSTDTQYF. The CDR3 region has the DNA TGTGCCAGCAGTGGGCCCGGGATTGTCGGATCTAGCACAGATACGCAGTATTTT.

This clone was seen only once. This chain joins TRBV5-5 and TRBJ2-2; 7 nucleotides line up with TRBD2. The J segment lost 3 bases and the V segment lost 0 bases, leaving 8 bases of the junction unmatched. Looked up from germline, CDR1 is SGHKS and CDR2 is YYEKEE (reference sequence). CDR3 length equals 17 residues. The CDR3 DNA reads as TGTGCCAGCAGCTTGGTGGCTAGCGGATATTACACCGGGGAGCTGTTTTTT. Translation: CASSLVASGYYTGELFF.

The rearrangement links TRBV7-2 to TRBJ2-5, with a weak D call TRBD1 (5 bases). Deletions cut 5 bases from V and 2 bases from J, with 12 bases between. The CDR3 totals 14 residues. Germline CDR1 and CDR2: SGHTA and FQGNSA. CDR3 nucleotides: TGTGCCAGCAGCCGACGACAGAGTCAAGAGACCCAGTACTTC. Its protein is CASSRRQSQETQYF.

This clone was counted a single time. V gene TRBV5-4 combines with J gene TRBJ2-5; 8 positions agree with TRBD2. Germline V gene lookup returns CDR1 SGHNT and CDR2 YYREEE (reference sequence). V was clipped by 4 bases and J by 4 bases; unmatched bases: 6. The CDR3 sequence is 14 residues long. The CDR3 DNA is TGTGCCAGCAGCCCGGGGGGGCAGGGAGAGACCCAGTACTTC. It specifies CASSPGGQGETQYF.

The chain employs TRBV6-1 and TRBJ1-6, with D hard to call. Between the trimmed V and J ends, which lost 7 bases and 5 bases, there was a span of 9 bases. The CDR3 has 13 amino acids. Germline V gene lookup returns CDR1 MNHNS and CDR2 SASEGT. The CDR3 spells CASTTTNNSPLHF. CDR3 coding DNA: TGTGCCAGCACCACCACAAATAATTCACCCCTCCACTTT.

The chain is built from TRBV2 and TRBJ2-7; TRBD2 matches 10 bases. The germline gives CDR1 SNHLY, CDR2 FYNNEI. After removal of 6 bases from V and 6 bases from J, the junction contained 11 bases not matched to a gene. The CDR3 has 15 residues. The CDR3 coding sequence is TGTGCCAGCAGATATACTAGCGGGACGCAGGGCGAGCAGTACTTC. Encoded protein: CASRYTSGTQGEQYF.

The chain uses TRBV5-1 and TRBJ2-3, with TRBD2 identical over 13 bases. The CDR3 runs to 17 residues. After removal of 3 bases from V and 6 bases from J, the junction contained 10 bases not matched to a gene. Germline V gene data show CDR1 as SGHRS and CDR2 as YFSETQ. CDR3 amino acids: CASSYIRLAGGDDTQYF. CDR3 coding DNA: TGCGCCAGCAGCTATATTAGACTAGCGGGGGGTGATGATACGCAGTATTTT.